The 2 T cell receptor beta chains given below trace back to one sample, sequenced in a study of T cells in Graves' hyperthyroidism and ophthalmopathy. The source material, RNA transcripts, was used to amplify TCR beta CDR3 regions. A set of HTBI primers served as the primers for a first-round RT-PCR of the TCR CDR3. TCRdb itself ran the multiplex PCR reads through MiXCR, one entry per CDR3 protein. The sample records a few hundred thousand distinct CDR3 sequences, approximately 16% being singletons. Sequencing used blood. The receptors come from a woman aged 45-59 years with Graves' hyperthyroidism that later progressed to Graves' ophthalmopathy.

At least ten counts were recorded for this clonotype. The chain has TRBV12-3 or TRBV12-4 and TRBJ2-1, with 12 positions matching TRBD2. The trim removed 3 bases at V and 0 bases at J, leaving 12 bases unmatched. The CDR3 totals 20 residues. In nucleotides, the CDR3 is TGTGCCAGCAGTTTTATCGGGCTAGCGGGAGGGCCTAACTCCTACAATGAGCAGTTCTTC. This translates into CASSFIGLAGGPNSYNEQFF.

This clonotype was found many times. The rearrangement joins TRBV5-1 to TRBJ2-7; D remains ambiguous. The CDR3 spans 14 residues. Germline V gives CDR1 SGHRS, CDR2 YFSETQ. The ends were cut back, 0 bases at V and 1 base at J, with 8 bases in the middle. The CDR3 is CASSLGPRSYEQYF. DNA of the CDR3: TGCGCCAGCAGCTTGGGGCCGCGGTCCTACGAGCAGTACTTC.